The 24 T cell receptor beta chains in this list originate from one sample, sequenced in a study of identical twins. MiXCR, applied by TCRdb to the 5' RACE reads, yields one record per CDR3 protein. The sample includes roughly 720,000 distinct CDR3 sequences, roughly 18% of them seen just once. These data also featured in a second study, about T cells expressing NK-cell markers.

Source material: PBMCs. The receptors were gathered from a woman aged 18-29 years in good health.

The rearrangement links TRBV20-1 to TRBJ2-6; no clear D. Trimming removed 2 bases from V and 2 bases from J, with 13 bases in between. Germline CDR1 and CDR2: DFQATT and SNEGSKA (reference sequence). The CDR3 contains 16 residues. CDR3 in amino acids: CSARRPTTPGANVLTF. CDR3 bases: TGCAGTGCTAGACGACCTACGACACCTGGGGCCAACGTCCTGACTTTC.

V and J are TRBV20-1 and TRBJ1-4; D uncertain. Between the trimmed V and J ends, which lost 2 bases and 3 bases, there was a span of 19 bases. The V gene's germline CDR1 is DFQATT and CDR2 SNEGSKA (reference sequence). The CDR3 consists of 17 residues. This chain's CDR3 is CSARSSRVMGANEKLFF. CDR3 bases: TGCAGTGCTAGATCATCAAGGGTTATGGGTGCTAATGAAAAACTGTTTTTT.

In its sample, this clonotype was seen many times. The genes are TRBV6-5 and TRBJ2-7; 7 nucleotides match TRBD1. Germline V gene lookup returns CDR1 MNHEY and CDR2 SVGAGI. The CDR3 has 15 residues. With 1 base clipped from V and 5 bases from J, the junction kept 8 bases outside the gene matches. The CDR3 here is CASSYLSGGSNEQYF. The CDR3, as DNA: TGTGCCAGCAGTTACTTATCAGGGGGAAGCAACGAGCAGTACTTC.

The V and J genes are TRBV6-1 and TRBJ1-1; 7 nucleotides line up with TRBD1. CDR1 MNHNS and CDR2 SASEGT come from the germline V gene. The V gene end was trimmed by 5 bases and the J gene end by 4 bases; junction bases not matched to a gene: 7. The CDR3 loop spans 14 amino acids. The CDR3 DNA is TGTGCCAGCAGTCCCGCGGGACAGTCCACTGAAGCTTTCTTT. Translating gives CASSPAGQSTEAFF.

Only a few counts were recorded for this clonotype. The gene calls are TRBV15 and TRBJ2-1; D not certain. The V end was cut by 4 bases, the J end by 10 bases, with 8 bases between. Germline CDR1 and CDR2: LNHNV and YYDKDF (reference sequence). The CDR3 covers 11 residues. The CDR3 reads CATSKAVEQFF. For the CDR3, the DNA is TGTGCCACCAGCAAGGCTGTCGAGCAGTTCTTC.

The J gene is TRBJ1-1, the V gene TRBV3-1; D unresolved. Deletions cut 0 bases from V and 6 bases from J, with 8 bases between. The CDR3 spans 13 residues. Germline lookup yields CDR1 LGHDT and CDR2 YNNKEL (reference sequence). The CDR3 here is CASSQDGDSEAFF. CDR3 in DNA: TGTGCCAGCAGCCAAGATGGGGATTCTGAAGCTTTCTTT.

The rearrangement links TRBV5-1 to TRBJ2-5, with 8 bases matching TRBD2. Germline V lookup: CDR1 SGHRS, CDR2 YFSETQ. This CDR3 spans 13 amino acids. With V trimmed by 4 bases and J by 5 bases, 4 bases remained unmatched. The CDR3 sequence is CASSGGLEETQYF. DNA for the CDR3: TGCGCCAGCAGCGGGGGACTAGAGGAGACCCAGTACTTC.

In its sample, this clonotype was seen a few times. This CDR3 reads CAAQPGQLGTGELFF. As DNA, the CDR3 is TGTGCCGCTCAACCCGGACAGTTGGGCACCGGGGAGCTGTTTTTT. V and J are TRBV12-3 or TRBV12-4 and TRBJ2-2, with D maybe TRBD1 (6 bases). This CDR3 region has 15 residues. V gave up 11 bases and J gave up 4 bases, with 20 bases separating them.

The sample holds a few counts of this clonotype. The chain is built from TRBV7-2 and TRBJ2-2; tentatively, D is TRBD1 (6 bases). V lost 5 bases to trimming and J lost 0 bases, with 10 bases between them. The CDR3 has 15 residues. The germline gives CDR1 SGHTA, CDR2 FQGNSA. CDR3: CASSRQETNTGELFF. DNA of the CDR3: TGTGCCAGCAGCCGACAGGAGACGAACACCGGGGAGCTGTTTTTT. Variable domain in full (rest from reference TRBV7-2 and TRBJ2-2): GAGVSQSPSNKVTEKGKDVELRCDPISGHTALYWYRQSLGQGLEFLIYFQGNSAPDKSGLPSDRFSAERTGGSVSTLTIQRTQQEDSAVYLCASSRQETNTGELFFGEGSRLTVL.

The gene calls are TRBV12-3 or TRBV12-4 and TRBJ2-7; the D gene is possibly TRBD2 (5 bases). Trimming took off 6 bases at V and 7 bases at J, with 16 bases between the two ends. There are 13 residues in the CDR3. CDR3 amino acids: CASSRRGYGEQYF. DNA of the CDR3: TGTGCCAGCAGCAGACGGGGATACGGTGAGCAGTACTTC.

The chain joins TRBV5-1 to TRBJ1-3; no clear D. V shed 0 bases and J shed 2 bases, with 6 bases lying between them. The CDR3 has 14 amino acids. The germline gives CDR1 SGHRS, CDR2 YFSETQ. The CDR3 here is CASSLDVTGNTIYF. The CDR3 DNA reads TGCGCCAGCAGCTTGGATGTCACTGGAAACACCATATATTTT.

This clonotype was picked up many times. CDR3 DNA: TGCAGCGTCCAAGGGACTCCAACTTACGAGCAGTACTTC. It encodes CSVQGTPTYEQYF. V usage is TRBV20-1 and J usage is TRBJ2-7; maybe TRBD2 (6 bases). The CDR3 has 13 amino acids. CDR1 is DFQATT and CDR2 is SNEGSKA in the germline V gene (reference sequence).

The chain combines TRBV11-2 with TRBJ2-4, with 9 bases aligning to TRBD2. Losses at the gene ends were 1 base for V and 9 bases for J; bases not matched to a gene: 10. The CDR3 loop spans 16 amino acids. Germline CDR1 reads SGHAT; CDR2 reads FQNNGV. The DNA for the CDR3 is TGTGCCAGCAGCTTAGTGGGAGGTTCTAGCGGGGCCATTCAGTACTTC. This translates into CASSLVGGSSGAIQYF.

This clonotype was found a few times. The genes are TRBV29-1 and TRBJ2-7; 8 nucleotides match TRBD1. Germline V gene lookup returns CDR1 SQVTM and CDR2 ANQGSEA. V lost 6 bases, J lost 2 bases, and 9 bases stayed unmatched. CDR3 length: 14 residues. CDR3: CSVTPGQGPYEQYF. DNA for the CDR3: TGCAGCGTGACTCCTGGACAGGGTCCCTACGAGCAGTACTTC.

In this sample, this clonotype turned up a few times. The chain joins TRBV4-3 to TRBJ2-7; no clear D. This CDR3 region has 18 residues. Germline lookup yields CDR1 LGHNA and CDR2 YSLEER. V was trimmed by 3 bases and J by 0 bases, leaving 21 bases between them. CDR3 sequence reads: CASSQGFASQISSYEQYF. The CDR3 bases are TGCGCCAGCAGCCAGGGTTTCGCCTCCCAAATTAGCTCCTACGAGCAGTACTTC.

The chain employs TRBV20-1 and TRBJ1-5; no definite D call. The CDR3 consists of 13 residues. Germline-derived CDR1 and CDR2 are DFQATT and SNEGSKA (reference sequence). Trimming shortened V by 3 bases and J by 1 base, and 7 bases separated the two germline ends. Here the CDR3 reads CSASPTSNQPQHF. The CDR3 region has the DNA TGCAGTGCTAGCCCGACCAGCAATCAGCCCCAGCATTTT.

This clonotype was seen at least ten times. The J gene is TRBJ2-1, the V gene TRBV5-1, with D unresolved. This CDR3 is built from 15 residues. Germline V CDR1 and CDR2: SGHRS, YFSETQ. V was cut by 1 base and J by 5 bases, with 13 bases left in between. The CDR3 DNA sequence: TGCGCCAGCAGCTTGTGGGCAGGCCGTGACAATGAGCAGTTCTTC. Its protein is CASSLWAGRDNEQFF.

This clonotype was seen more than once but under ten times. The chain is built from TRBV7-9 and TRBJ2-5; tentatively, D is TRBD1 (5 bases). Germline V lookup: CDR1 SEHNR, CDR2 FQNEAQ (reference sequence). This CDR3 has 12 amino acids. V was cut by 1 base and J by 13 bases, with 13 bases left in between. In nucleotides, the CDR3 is TGTGCCAGCAGCTTAGAAGACAGTCCCCCGTACTTC. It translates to CASSLEDSPPYF.

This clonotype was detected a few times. The CDR3 loop reads CSARSDATGELFF. The DNA of the CDR3 is TGCAGTGCCAGGTCAGACGCAACCGGGGAGCTGTTTTTT. The chain joins TRBV20-1 to TRBJ2-2; D is uncertain. Germline CDR1 DFQATT, CDR2 SNEGSKA (reference sequence). The CDR3 is made up of 13 amino acids. With 6 bases removed from V and 5 bases from J, the gap between germline ends came to 13 bases.

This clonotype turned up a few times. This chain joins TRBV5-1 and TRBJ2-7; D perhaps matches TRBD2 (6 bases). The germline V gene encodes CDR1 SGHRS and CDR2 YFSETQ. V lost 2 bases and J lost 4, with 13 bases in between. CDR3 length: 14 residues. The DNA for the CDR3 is TGCGCCAGCAGCTTCGGGACTCTCTTATACGAGCAGTACTTC. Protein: CASSFGTLLYEQYF. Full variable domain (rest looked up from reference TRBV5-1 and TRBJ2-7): KAGVTQTPRYLIKTRGQQVTLSCSPISGHRSVSWYQQTPGQGLQFLFEYFSETQRNKGNFPGRFSGRQFSNSRSEMNVSTLELGDSALYLCASSFGTLLYEQYFGPGTRLTVT.

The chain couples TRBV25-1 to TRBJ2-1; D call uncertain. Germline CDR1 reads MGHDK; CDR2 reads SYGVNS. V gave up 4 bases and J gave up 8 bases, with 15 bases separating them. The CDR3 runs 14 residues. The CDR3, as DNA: TGTGCCAGCAGTGCTTATGGCGGTCACCATGAGCAGTTCTTC. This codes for CASSAYGGHHEQFF.

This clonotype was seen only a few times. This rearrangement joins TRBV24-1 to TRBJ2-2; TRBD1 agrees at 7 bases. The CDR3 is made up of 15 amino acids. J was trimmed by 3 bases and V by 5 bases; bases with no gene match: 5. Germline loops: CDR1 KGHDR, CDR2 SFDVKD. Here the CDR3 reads CATSAPDRDTGELFF. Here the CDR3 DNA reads TGTGCCACCAGTGCCCCAGACAGGGACACCGGGGAGCTGTTTTTT.

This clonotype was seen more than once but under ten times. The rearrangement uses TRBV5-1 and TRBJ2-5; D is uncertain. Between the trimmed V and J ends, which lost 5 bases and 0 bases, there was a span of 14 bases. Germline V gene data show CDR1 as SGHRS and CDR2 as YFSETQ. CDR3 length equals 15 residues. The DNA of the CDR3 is TGCGCCAGCAGTTGGGTGGCCGGAAACCAAGAGACCCAGTACTTC. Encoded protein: CASSWVAGNQETQYF.

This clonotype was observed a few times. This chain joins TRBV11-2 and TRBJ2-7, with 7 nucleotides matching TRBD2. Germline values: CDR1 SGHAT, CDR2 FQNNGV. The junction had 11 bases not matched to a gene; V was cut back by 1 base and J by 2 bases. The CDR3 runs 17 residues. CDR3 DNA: TGTGCCAGCAGCTTAGTAAGCGGGGCAGGGTTAACCTACGAGCAGTACTTC. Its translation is CASSLVSGAGLTYEQYF.